The entry that follows covers one TCR beta chain sequence. Sequencing used immunoSEQ multiplex PCR; TCRdb keeps in-frame clones, though not all of them. The sample records approximately 68,000 clones, roughly nine tenths being singletons. This record belongs to a study of OX40 agonist ivuxolimab in advanced cancers. Study information: From 23 to 79 years was the age range, with a mean of around 54 years, and about 78% were male.

This CDR3 contains 15 residues. Trimming removed 6 bases from V and 6 bases from J, with 20 bases in between. Germline V gene sequence: CDR1 LNHDA, CDR2 SQIVND (reference sequence). The receptor was isolated from an adult with an advanced solid tumor such as melanoma, head and neck, liver or kidney cancer. V gene TRBV19 combines with J gene TRBJ1-2; weak D call: TRBD1 (6 bases). The sample in question was CD4+ or CD8+ T cells sorted from blood, obtained in a trial of the OX40 agonist ivuxolimab. The CDR3 loop is CASSLDRTVSHGYTF. The DNA for the CDR3 is TGTGCCAGTAGCTTAGACAGGACCGTATCCCATGGCTACACCTTC.